These 29 T cell receptor beta chains were all obtained from the same sample, sequenced in a study of identical twins. TCRdb re-derived calls from the 5' RACE reads in MiXCR, one entry per CDR3 protein. In the table there are approximately 600,000 distinct CDR3 sequences, under 8.5% of which are singletons. The same specimen was also included in a second study, on yellow fever vaccine responses in identical twins.

The sample was PBMCs. The receptors here all came from a young woman in good health.

V and J are TRBV4-3 and TRBJ1-4; unclear D gene. Between the trimmed V and J ends, which lost 4 bases and 7 bases, there was a span of 10 bases. CDR3 length: 13 residues. The germline gives CDR1 LGHNA, CDR2 YSLEER. CDR3 protein: CASSLLRAEKLFF. CDR3 bases: TGCGCCAGCAGCCTCTTACGGGCTGAAAAACTGTTTTTT.

This clonotype was recorded a few times. The rearrangement uses TRBV20-1 and TRBJ2-1; tentatively, D is TRBD1 (5 bases). V was cut by 0 bases and J by 13 bases, with 13 bases left in between. CDR1 is DFQATT, CDR2 SNEGSKA, per germline (reference sequence). The CDR3 totals 12 residues. CDR3 DNA sequence: TGCAGTGCTAGAGAACAGGCCTTGAGACAGTTCTTC. It encodes CSAREQALRQFF.

This clonotype was observed at least ten times. J is TRBJ1-3 and V is TRBV12-3 or TRBV12-4; TRBD1 aligns across 12 bases. CDR3 length: 14 residues. V lost 6 bases and J lost 4; bases outside the gene matches: 1. In DNA form, the CDR3 reads TGTGCCAGCAGGGGACAGGGGGCCGGAAACACCATATATTTT. Protein product: CASRGQGAGNTIYF.

The rearrangement links TRBV3-1 to TRBJ2-3; 8 nucleotides match TRBD1. Germline CDR1 reads LGHDT; CDR2 reads YNNKEL (reference sequence). The CDR3 has 16 amino acids. Trimming at V came to 3 bases and at J to 1 base, leaving 6 bases not matched to a gene. CDR3 nucleotides: TGTGCCAGCAGCCATCGTTGGGACAGGCGCACAGATACGCAGTATTTT. Protein sequence: CASSHRWDRRTDTQYF.

This clonotype was seen a few times. This chain joins TRBV6-1 and TRBJ2-3; TRBD2 matches at 9 bases. CDR3 length: 18 amino acids. Germline V lookup: CDR1 MNHNS, CDR2 SASEGT. The V and J ends lost 7 bases and 0 bases, in that order; junction bases with no gene match: 14. The CDR3, as DNA: TGTGCCAGCACCCCCGAGATAGCGGGGGAGTTGAGCACAGATACGCAGTATTTT. Its translation: CASTPEIAGELSTDTQYF.

This clonotype was observed a handful of times. The J gene is TRBJ2-3, the V gene TRBV27; D assignment may be TRBD1 or TRBD2 (5 bases each). From germline, CDR1 is MNHEY and CDR2 SMNVEV (reference sequence). The CDR3 spans 15 residues. The V end was cut by 6 bases, the J end by 3 bases, with 16 bases between. CDR3 DNA: TGTGCCAGCAGACCGGGACGTTCGACTACAGATACGCAGTATTTT. Translating it yields CASRPGRSTTDTQYF.

The chain carries TRBV5-1 and TRBJ2-1; the match to TRBD2 covers 14 bases. V gave up 4 bases and J gave up 2 bases; unmatched junction bases: 5. Germline V gene sequence: CDR1 SGHRS, CDR2 YFSETQ. The CDR3 is made up of 17 amino acids. The CDR3 nucleotides read TGCGCCAGCAGCGTCGGACTAGCGGGAGGTGCCTACAATGAGCAGTTCTTC. Translating it yields CASSVGLAGGAYNEQFF.

This sequence joins TRBV20-1 and TRBJ2-2, with D perhaps matching TRBD1 (6 bases). CDR3 length: 17 residues. V lost 1 base and J lost 6, with 21 bases in between. Germline V lookup: CDR1 DFQATT, CDR2 SNEGSKA (reference sequence). This CDR3 reads CSARVIPRDISSGELFF. For the CDR3, the DNA is TGCAGTGCTAGAGTGATCCCCCGGGACATCTCATCCGGGGAGCTGTTTTTT.

Here the CDR3 reads CASSLNSANTGELFF. In DNA, the CDR3 is TGTGCCAGCAGTTTAAACAGCGCCAACACCGGGGAGCTGTTTTTT. This chain links TRBV12-3 or TRBV12-4 with TRBJ2-2, with D uncertain. The CDR3 sequence is 15 residues long. The ends were cut back, 2 bases at V and 2 bases at J, with 9 bases in the middle.

Ten or more counts support this clonotype. The V and J genes are TRBV7-8 and TRBJ2-5; TRBD1 is a possible D gene (5 bases). The germline V gene encodes CDR1 SGHVS and CDR2 FQNEAQ. With 5 bases removed from V and 1 base from J, the gap between germline ends came to 20 bases. The CDR3 covers 17 residues. The CDR3 loop is CASSQSRIQTAQETQYF. Here the CDR3 DNA reads TGTGCCAGCAGCCAAAGTAGGATCCAGACAGCCCAAGAGACCCAGTACTTC. The full variable domain, completed using reference TRBV7-8 and TRBJ2-5, is GAGVSQSPRYKVAKRGQDVALRCDPISGHVSLFWYQQALGQGPEFLTYFQNEAQLDKSGLPSDRFFAERPEGSVSTLKIQRTQQEDSAVYLCASSQSRIQTAQETQYFGPGTRLLVL.

The rearrangement uses TRBV29-1 and TRBJ2-7; 10 bases match TRBD2. The CDR3 spans 17 residues. With 0 bases clipped from V and 0 bases from J, the junction kept 8 bases outside the gene matches. In germline, CDR1 is SQVTM, CDR2 ANQGSEA. The CDR3 DNA sequence: TGCAGCGTTGAAGATGAGCGGGAGGGCCCTTACTCCTACGAGCAGTACTTC. Its protein product is CSVEDEREGPYSYEQYF.

As regards this clonotype: Here the CDR3 omits its conserved ending phenylalanine or tryptophan, so a read error is the likely source. This sequence joins TRBV12-3 or TRBV12-4 and TRBJ2-7; TRBD1 agrees at 10 bases. The V segment lost 5 bases and the J segment 7 bases; nucleotides outside the gene matches: 11. The CDR3 is 15 amino acids. The CDR3 protein is CASSHGQGGHWEQYL. DNA of the CDR3: TGTGCCAGCAGTCATGGACAGGGGGGCCATTGGGAGCAGTACCTC.

This clonotype was observed a handful of times. The chain joins TRBV28 to TRBJ2-2, with TRBD1 identical over 7 bases. After removal of 3 bases from V and 3 bases from J, the junction contained 7 bases not matched to a gene. This CDR3 has 16 residues. Per the germline V gene, CDR1 is MDHEN and CDR2 is SYDVKM. The CDR3, as DNA: TGTGCCAGCAGTTTTTTTCGACAGGGACACACCGGGGAGCTGTTTTTT. Its translation: CASSFFRQGHTGELFF. Drawing the rest from reference TRBV28 and TRBJ2-2, the complete variable domain is DVKVTQSSRYLVKRTGEKVFLECVQDMDHENMFWYRQDPGLGLRLIYFSYDVKMKEKGDIPEGYSVSREKKERFSLILESASTNQTSMYLCASSFFRQGHTGELFFGEGSRLTVL.

This clonotype was counted between two and nine times. The J gene is TRBJ2-7, the V gene TRBV28, with 7 bases aligning to TRBD1. In germline, CDR1 is MDHEN, CDR2 SYDVKM. The CDR3 is made up of 13 amino acids. V was pared by 5 bases and J by 2 bases, with 3 bases of the junction left unmatched. This CDR3 is CASSRDSPYEQYV. Written as DNA, the CDR3 is TGTGCCAGCAGTAGGGACAGTCCCTACGAGCAGTACGTC.

This clonotype appeared many times. V usage is TRBV29-1 and J usage is TRBJ2-3, with D hard to call. Germline CDR1 and CDR2: SQVTM and ANQGSEA. The CDR3 length is 13 residues. V gave up 5 bases and J gave up 1 base, with 10 bases separating them. The DNA of the CDR3 is TGCAGCGTTAGAGAAGGAGGCACAGATACGCAGTATTTT. Translation gives CSVREGGTDTQYF.

The V call is TRBV5-1, the J call TRBJ1-2; D may be TRBD1 (5 bases). Per the germline V gene, CDR1 is SGHRS and CDR2 is YFSETQ. V was shortened by 4 bases and J by 5 bases, with 21 bases between the two germline ends. CDR3 size: 16 residues. DNA of the CDR3: TGCGCCAGCAGCCCAAACCCGGACATAAGAAGGTATGGCTACACCTTC. It codes for CASSPNPDIRRYGYTF.

The rearrangement joins TRBV5-1 to TRBJ2-7; 7 bases map to TRBD1. From germline, CDR1 is SGHRS and CDR2 YFSETQ. V was pared by 2 bases and J by 0 bases, with 5 bases of the junction left unmatched. This CDR3 contains 15 residues. CDR3 coding DNA: TGCGCCAGCAGCTTTGGACAGGAGAGCTCCTACGAGCAGTACTTC. This encodes CASSFGQESSYEQYF.

This chain connects TRBV4-1 to TRBJ2-5; D gene ambiguous. V was shortened by 1 base and J by 1 base, with 13 bases between the two germline ends. This CDR3 contains 16 residues. Germline lookup yields CDR1 MGHRA and CDR2 YSYEKL. DNA of the CDR3: TGCGCCAGCAGCCAAGTGGGGAAAAACGGCCAAGAGACCCAGTACTTC. Translation gives CASSQVGKNGQETQYF.

This chain uses TRBV12-3 or TRBV12-4 with TRBJ2-3; no firm D call. The CDR3 totals 15 residues. Trimming stripped 1 base from V and 7 bases from J, with 15 bases between. The CDR3 loop reads CASSLGGRSENTQYF. In DNA, the CDR3 is TGTGCCAGCAGTTTAGGAGGACGGTCGGAGAATACGCAGTATTTT.

The chain uses TRBV29-1 and TRBJ1-1; no definite D call. Germline V lookup: CDR1 SQVTM, CDR2 ANQGSEA. This CDR3 has 12 amino acids. V gave up 6 bases and J gave up 1 base, with 9 bases separating them. CDR3 sequence (DNA): TGCAGCGTGCCTTGGGGGAACACTGAAGCTTTCTTT. Its translation: CSVPWGNTEAFF.

A few counts support this clonotype. The chain carries TRBV10-3 and TRBJ1-2, with 7 bases lining up with TRBD1. There are 15 residues in the CDR3. CDR1 is ENHRY, CDR2 SYGVKD, per germline. V lost 0 bases and J lost 6; bases outside the gene matches: 7. The CDR3 is CAISESGTGEDGYTF. The CDR3 DNA follows: TGTGCCATCAGTGAGTCGGGAACAGGGGAGGATGGCTACACCTTC.

In its sample, this clonotype was seen many times. Here the CDR3 DNA reads TGCAGCGTTGCGGGGACAGGGATAACCTACTCTGGAAACACCATATATTTT. Its protein product is CSVAGTGITYSGNTIYF. The rearrangement joins TRBV29-1 to TRBJ1-3; 9 bases match TRBD1. V was pared by 4 bases and J by 0 bases, with 10 bases of the junction left unmatched. Germline loops: CDR1 SQVTM, CDR2 ANQGSEA. The CDR3 is 17 residues long.

This clonotype occurred a few times. This chain uses TRBV28 with TRBJ2-6, with D hard to call. V was trimmed by 6 bases and J by 2 bases, leaving 5 bases between them. Germline V CDR1 and CDR2: MDHEN, SYDVKM. CDR3 length: 13 residues. CDR3 in DNA: TGTGCCAGCAGGAATCCTGGGGCCAACGTCCTGACTTTC. Translation gives CASRNPGANVLTF. The entire variable domain, with the rest obtained from reference TRBV28 and TRBJ2-6, is as follows: DVKVTQSSRYLVKRTGEKVFLECVQDMDHENMFWYRQDPGLGLRLIYFSYDVKMKEKGDIPEGYSVSREKKERFSLILESASTNQTSMYLCASRNPGANVLTFGAGSRLTVL.

The table lists this clonotype with many counts. This chain links TRBV7-2 with TRBJ2-3; 14 nucleotides match TRBD2. The CDR3 runs 15 residues. With V trimmed by 5 bases and J by 10 bases, 8 bases remained unmatched. Per the germline V gene, CDR1 is SGHTA and CDR2 is FQGNSA. The CDR3 sequence: CASSLSGTSGGAQYF. The CDR3 nucleotides are TGTGCCAGCAGCCTCTCCGGGACTAGCGGGGGTGCGCAGTATTTT.

The J gene is TRBJ2-7, the V gene TRBV11-2; D possibly corresponds to TRBD2 (6 bases). Trimming took off 5 bases at V and 4 bases at J, with 12 bases between the two ends. The germline V gene encodes CDR1 SGHAT and CDR2 FQNNGV. The CDR3 spans 13 residues. The CDR3 sequence: CASSPRRDYEQYF. CDR3 sequence (DNA): TGTGCCAGCAGCCCCCGGCGGGATTACGAGCAGTACTTC.

J is TRBJ1-4 and V is TRBV5-1; maybe TRBD1 (5 bases). The germline V and J ends were trimmed by 0 bases and 6 bases, with 15 bases remaining between them. Germline CDR1 reads SGHRS; CDR2 reads YFSETQ. This CDR3 contains 16 residues. The DNA of the CDR3 is TGCGCCAGCAGCTTGGAGCCATCAGGGAACGATGAAAAACTGTTTTTT. As protein: CASSLEPSGNDEKLFF.

In its sample, this clonotype was seen a few times. The V call is TRBV12-3 or TRBV12-4, the J call TRBJ2-3, with D perhaps matching TRBD1 (6 bases). This CDR3 has 16 amino acids. V lost 5 bases to trimming and J lost 1 base, with 16 bases between them. The CDR3 loop is CASSVRHTGRTDTQYF. CDR3 bases: TGTGCCAGCAGTGTAAGGCACACAGGGCGCACAGATACGCAGTATTTT.

The J gene is TRBJ1-2, the V gene TRBV5-4; D ambiguous. V shed 2 bases and J shed 4 bases, with 15 bases lying between them. This CDR3 has 15 amino acids. The germline V gene has CDR1 SGHNT and CDR2 YYREEE (reference sequence). The CDR3 DNA reads TGTGCCAGCAGCTTTTTTTCGCGGGAGGGCTATGGCTACACCTTC. Translation gives CASSFFSREGYGYTF.

The V and J genes are TRBV5-1 and TRBJ1-1; the D gene is possibly TRBD1 (5 bases). CDR1 SGHRS and CDR2 YFSETQ come from the germline V gene. This CDR3 comprises 14 residues. Trimming took 5 bases from V and 5 from J, leaving 16 bases between them. The CDR3 DNA follows: TGCGCCAGCAGTCTGCCGGGGGGGAGGACTGAAGCTTTCTTT. It yields the protein CASSLPGGRTEAFF.